This T cell receptor (beta chain) was recorded in a study of technical replicates of blood from a few donors. The data were produced by immunoSEQ multiplex PCR, yet TCRdb's version contains in-frame clones alone and is incomplete. The sample yields tens of thousands of clones, about 90% seen once. In this sample, this clone turned up a few times. The CDR3 covers 15 residues. The V and J ends lost 4 bases and 8 bases, in that order; junction bases with no gene match: 11. Germline values: CDR1 SGDLS, CDR2 YYNGEE. This clonotype was obtained from a human donor in good health. The chain carries TRBV9 and TRBJ1-5; 8 bases line up with TRBD1. Source material: T cells isolated from PBMCs. The CDR3 reads CASSPGQGMSKPQHF. In DNA, the CDR3 is TGTGCCAGCAGCCCAGGACAGGGAATGAGTAAGCCCCAGCATTTT.